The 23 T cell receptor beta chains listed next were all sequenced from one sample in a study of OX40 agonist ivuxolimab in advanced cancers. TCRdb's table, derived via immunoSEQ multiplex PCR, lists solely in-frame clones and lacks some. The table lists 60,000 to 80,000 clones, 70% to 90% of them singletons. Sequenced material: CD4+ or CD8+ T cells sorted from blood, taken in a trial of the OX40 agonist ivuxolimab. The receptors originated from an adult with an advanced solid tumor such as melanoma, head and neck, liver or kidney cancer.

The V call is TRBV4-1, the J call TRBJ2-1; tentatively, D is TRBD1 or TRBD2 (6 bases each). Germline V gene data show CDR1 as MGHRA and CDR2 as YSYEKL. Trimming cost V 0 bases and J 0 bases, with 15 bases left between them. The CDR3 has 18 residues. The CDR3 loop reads CASSQEGAGGGSYNEQFF. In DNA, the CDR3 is TGCGCCAGCAGCCAAGAGGGCGCCGGAGGGGGCTCCTACAATGAGCAGTTCTTC.

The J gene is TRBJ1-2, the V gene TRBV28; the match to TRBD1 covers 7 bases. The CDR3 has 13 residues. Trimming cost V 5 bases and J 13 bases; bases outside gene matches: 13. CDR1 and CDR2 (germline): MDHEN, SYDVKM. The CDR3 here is CASSNLYRDSTTF. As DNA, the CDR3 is TGTGCCAGCAGTAACCTTTACCGGGACAGTACCACCTTC.

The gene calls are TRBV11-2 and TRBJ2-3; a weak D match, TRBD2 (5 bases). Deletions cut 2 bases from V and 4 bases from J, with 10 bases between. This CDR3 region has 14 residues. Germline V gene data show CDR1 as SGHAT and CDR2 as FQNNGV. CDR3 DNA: TGTGCCAGCAGCTTAACTAGTCCCCCAGATACGCAGTATTTT. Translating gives CASSLTSPPDTQYF.

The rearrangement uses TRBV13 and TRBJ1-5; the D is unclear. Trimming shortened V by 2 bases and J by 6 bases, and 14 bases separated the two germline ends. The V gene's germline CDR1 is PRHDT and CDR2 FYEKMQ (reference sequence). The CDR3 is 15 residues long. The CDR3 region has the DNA TGTGCCAGCAGCTTAAGGCAGCGCTTAGGTCAGCCCCAGCATTTT. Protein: CASSLRQRLGQPQHF.

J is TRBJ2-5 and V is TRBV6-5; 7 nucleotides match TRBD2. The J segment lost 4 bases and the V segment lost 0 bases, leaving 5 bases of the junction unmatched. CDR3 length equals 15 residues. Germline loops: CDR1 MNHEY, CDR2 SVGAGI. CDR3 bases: TGTGCCAGCAGTTACTCGTCAGGGAGGGTAGAGACCCAGTACTTC. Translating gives CASSYSSGRVETQYF.

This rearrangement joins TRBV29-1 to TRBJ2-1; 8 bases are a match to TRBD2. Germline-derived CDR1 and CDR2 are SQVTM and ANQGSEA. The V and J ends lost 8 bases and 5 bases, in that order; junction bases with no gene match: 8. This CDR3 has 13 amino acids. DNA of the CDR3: TGCAGCAACCAAGCGGGGGCGAACAATGAGCAGTTCTTC. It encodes CSNQAGANNEQFF.

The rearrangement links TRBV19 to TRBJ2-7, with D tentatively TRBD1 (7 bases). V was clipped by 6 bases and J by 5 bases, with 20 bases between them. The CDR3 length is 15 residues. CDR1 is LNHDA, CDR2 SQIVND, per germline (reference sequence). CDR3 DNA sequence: TGTGCCAGTAGCGGAGGCGGGACAGCCAACAACGAGCAGTACTTC. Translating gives CASSGGGTANNEQYF.

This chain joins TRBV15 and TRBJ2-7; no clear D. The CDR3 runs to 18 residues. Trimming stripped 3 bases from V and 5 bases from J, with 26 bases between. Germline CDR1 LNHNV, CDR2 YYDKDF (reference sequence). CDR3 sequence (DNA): TGTGCCACCAGCAGTAGTTCCGCGCCGGTAGCCTCCTTTCACGAGCAGTACTTC. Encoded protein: CATSSSSAPVASFHEQYF.

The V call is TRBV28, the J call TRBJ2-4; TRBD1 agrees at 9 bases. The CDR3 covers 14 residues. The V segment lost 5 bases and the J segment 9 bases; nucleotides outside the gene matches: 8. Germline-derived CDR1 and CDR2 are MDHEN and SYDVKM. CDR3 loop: CASSVTGGAFIQYF. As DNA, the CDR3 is TGTGCCAGCAGTGTAACAGGGGGCGCGTTCATTCAGTACTTC.

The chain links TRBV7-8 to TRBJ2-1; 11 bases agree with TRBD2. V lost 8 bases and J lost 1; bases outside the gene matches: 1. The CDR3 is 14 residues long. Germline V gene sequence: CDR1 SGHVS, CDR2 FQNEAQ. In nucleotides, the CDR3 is TGTGCCAGCTTAGCGGGAGGGTCCTACAATGAGCAGTTCTTC. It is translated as CASLAGGSYNEQFF.

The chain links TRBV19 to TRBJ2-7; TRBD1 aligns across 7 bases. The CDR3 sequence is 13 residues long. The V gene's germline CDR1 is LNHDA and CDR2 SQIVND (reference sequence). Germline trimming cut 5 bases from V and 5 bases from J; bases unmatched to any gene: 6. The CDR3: CASSVRDSHEQYF. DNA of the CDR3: TGTGCCAGTAGTGTCCGGGACAGCCACGAGCAGTACTTC.

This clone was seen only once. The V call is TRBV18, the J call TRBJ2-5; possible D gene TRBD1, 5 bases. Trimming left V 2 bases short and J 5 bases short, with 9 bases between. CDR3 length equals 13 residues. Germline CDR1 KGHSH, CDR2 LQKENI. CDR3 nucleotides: TGTGCCAGCTCACCAACAGGCCCTGAGACCCAGTACTTC. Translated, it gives CASSPTGPETQYF.

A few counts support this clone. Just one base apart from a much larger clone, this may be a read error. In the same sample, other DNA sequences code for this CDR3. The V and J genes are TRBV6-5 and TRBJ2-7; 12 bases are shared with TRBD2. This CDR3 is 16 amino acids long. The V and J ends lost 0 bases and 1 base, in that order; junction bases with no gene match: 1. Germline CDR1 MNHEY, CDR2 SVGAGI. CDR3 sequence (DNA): TGTGCCAGCAGTTACTCGACTAGCGGGAGATCCTACGAGCAGTACTTC. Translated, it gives CASSYSTSGRSYEQYF.

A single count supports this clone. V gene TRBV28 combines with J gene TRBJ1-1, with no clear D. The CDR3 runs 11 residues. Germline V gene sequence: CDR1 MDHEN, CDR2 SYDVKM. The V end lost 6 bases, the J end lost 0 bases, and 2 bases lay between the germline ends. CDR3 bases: TGTGCCAGCAGACTGAACACTGAAGCTTTCTTT. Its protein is CASRLNTEAFF.

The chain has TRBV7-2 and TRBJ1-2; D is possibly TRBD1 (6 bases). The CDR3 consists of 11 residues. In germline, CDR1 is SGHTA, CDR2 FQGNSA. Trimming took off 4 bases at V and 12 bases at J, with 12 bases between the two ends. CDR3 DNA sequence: TGTGCCAGCAGCTCTCAGGGGCTGAACACCTTC. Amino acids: CASSSQGLNTF.

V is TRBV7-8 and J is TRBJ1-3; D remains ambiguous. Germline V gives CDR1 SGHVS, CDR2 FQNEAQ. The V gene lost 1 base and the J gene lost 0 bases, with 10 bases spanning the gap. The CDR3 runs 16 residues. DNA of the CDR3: TGTGCCAGCAGCTTAGGGCAGGCTTCCTCTGGAAACACCATATATTTT. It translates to CASSLGQASSGNTIYF.

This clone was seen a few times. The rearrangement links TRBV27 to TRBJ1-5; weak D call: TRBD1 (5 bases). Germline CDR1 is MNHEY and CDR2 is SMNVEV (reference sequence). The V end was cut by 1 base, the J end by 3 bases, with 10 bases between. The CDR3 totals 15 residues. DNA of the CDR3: TGTGCCAGCAGTTTATGGGCAGGGAACAATCAGCCCCAGCATTTT. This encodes CASSLWAGNNQPQHF.

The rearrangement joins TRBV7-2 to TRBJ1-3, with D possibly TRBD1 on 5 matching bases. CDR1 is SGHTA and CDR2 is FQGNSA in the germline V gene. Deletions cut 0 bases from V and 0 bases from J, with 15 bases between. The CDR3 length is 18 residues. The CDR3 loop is CASSLAPVGRFSGNTIYF. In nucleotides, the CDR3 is TGTGCCAGCAGCTTAGCCCCGGTGGGACGGTTCTCTGGAAACACCATATATTTT.

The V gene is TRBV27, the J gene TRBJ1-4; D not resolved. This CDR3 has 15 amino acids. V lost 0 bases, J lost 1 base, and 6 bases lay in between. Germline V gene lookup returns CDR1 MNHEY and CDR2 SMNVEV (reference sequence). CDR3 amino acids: CASSLSQRTNEKLFF. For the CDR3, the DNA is TGTGCCAGCAGTTTATCGCAGCGAACTAATGAAAAACTGTTTTTT.

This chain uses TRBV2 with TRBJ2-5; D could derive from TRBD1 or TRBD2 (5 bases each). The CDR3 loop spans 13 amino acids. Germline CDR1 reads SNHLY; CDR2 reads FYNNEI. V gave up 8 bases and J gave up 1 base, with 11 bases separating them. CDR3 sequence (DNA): TGTGCCAGCCGACGGGACCCCCAAGAGACCCAGTACTTC. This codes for CASRRDPQETQYF.

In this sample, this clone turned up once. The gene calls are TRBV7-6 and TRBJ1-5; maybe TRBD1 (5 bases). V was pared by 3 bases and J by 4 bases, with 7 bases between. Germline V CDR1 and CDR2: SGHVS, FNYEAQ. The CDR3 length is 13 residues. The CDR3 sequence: CASSLGVNQPQHF. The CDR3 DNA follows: TGTGCCAGCAGCTTGGGGGTAAATCAGCCCCAGCATTTT.

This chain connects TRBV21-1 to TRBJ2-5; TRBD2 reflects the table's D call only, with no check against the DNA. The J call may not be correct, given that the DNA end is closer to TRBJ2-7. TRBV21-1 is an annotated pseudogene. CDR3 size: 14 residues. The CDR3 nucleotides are TGTGCCAGCAGCAATCGGGGTAGATCCTACGAGCAGTACTTC. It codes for CASSNRGRSYEQYF.

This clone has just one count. The CDR3 is CASSFIHSGGRNEQFF. The CDR3 DNA is TGTGCCAGCAGTTTTATTCATAGCGGGGGTCGGAATGAGCAGTTCTTC. The gene calls are TRBV28 and TRBJ2-1; 9 nucleotides agree with TRBD2. The germline V gene encodes CDR1 MDHEN and CDR2 SYDVKM. The CDR3 length is 16 residues. With V trimmed by 3 bases and J by 7 bases, 10 bases remained unmatched.